A single sample gave rise to the 24 T cell receptor beta chains below, sequenced in a study of shared clonotypes between healthy human individuals. Libraries were prepared by immunoSEQ multiplex PCR; TCRdb keeps only in-frame clonotypes and omits some of them. The sample lists about 1.5 million clones; approximately 98% were seen once. The sample was naive CD4+ T cells sorted from blood. The subset: CD45RA+ positively selected. Every receptor here comes from a man between 25 and 39 years old in good health.

Concerning this clone itself: The junction and the germline gene differ at one end; a read error may be behind it. The chain carries TRBV20-1 and TRBJ1-1, with D perhaps TRBD1 (6 bases). Germline CDR1 reads DFQATT; CDR2 reads SNEGSKA (reference sequence). The CDR3 totals 11 residues. As DNA, the CDR3 is TGCAGTGCTAGAGATATAAACAGGGCTCTCTTT. Protein: CSARDINRALF.

The chain uses TRBV15 and TRBJ1-2; D remains unclear. The CDR3 has 15 residues. The ends were cut back, 1 base at V and 9 bases at J, with 18 bases in the middle. Germline lookup yields CDR1 LNHNV and CDR2 YYDKDF (reference sequence). The CDR3 sequence: CATSRVLRPGNSYTF. Here the CDR3 DNA reads TGTGCCACCAGCAGAGTTCTTAGGCCTGGTAACAGCTACACCTTC.

The chain couples TRBV7-3 to TRBJ2-1; 7 bases align to TRBD1. The CDR3 consists of 15 residues. Germline CDR1 reads SGHTA; CDR2 reads FQGTGA. Trimming took 5 bases from V and 1 from J; bases not matched to a gene: 5. CDR3 nucleotide sequence: TGTGCCAGCAGCCTCTCGACAGGGTCCTACAATGAGCAGTTCTTC. This codes for CASSLSTGSYNEQFF.

The chain employs TRBV5-1 and TRBJ1-1; D is perhaps TRBD1 (5 bases). This CDR3 spans 14 amino acids. Trimming took off 5 bases at V and 0 bases at J, with 11 bases between the two ends. In germline, CDR1 is SGHRS, CDR2 YFSETQ. The CDR3 here is CASSSDIMNTEAFF. The CDR3 coding sequence is TGCGCCAGCAGTTCGGACATTATGAACACTGAAGCTTTCTTT.

The chain couples TRBV15 to TRBJ2-1, with D uncertain. CDR1 and CDR2 from the germline V gene are LNHNV and YYDKDF (reference sequence). The ends were cut back, 0 bases at V and 5 bases at J, with 8 bases in the middle. The length of the CDR3 is 14 residues. CDR3 bases: TGTGCCACCAGCAGAGATACGGATCACAATGAGCAGTTCTTC. Its translation is CATSRDTDHNEQFF.

The genes are TRBV5-6 and TRBJ2-3; 10 bases fit TRBD1. Germline lookup yields CDR1 SGHDT and CDR2 YYEEEE. The CDR3 spans 16 residues. Unmatched junction bases numbered 7, after V lost 4 bases and J lost 2 bases. CDR3 in amino acids: CASSRDRGVITDTQYF. The CDR3 DNA follows: TGTGCCAGCAGCCGGGACAGGGGAGTGATCACAGATACGCAGTATTTT.

The chain's CDR3 is CASSLDRGSYSTDTQYF. The CDR3 coding sequence is TGCGCCAGCAGCTTGGACAGGGGATCTTATAGCACAGATACGCAGTATTTT. The chain links TRBV5-1 to TRBJ2-3; 7 bases agree with TRBD1. The germline V gene encodes CDR1 SGHRS and CDR2 YFSETQ. This CDR3 comprises 17 residues. V gave up 0 bases and J gave up 0 bases; unmatched junction bases: 7.

This chain links TRBV6-5 with TRBJ2-1, with D perhaps TRBD1 or TRBD2 (5 bases each). CDR3 length equals 13 residues. Germline values: CDR1 MNHEY, CDR2 SVGAGI. The V gene lost 6 bases and the J gene lost 4 bases, with 10 bases spanning the gap. CDR3 in amino acids: CASSGTIYNEQFF. DNA of the CDR3: TGTGCCAGCAGCGGGACCATTTACAATGAGCAGTTCTTC.

The V gene is TRBV5-5, the J gene TRBJ2-7, with TRBD1 matching 8 bases. The CDR3 totals 18 residues. J was trimmed by 3 bases and V by 4 bases; bases with no gene match: 18. The germline CDR1 and CDR2 sequences are SGHKS and YYEKEE (reference sequence). The DNA of the CDR3 is TGTGCCAGCAGCCATGGACAGGGTATTGTGGAGCGGCTCTACGAGCAGTACTTC. The encoded protein is CASSHGQGIVERLYEQYF.

Only one count was recorded for this clone. The chain combines TRBV5-5 with TRBJ1-2; no firm D call. The germline V and J ends were trimmed by 4 bases and 5 bases, with 12 bases remaining between them. The CDR3 totals 13 residues. Germline values: CDR1 SGHKS, CDR2 YYEKEE (reference sequence). The CDR3 nucleotides read TGTGCCAGCAGCCCTGACATGGGATATGGCTACACCTTC. Its translation: CASSPDMGYGYTF.

The J gene is TRBJ2-7, the V gene TRBV6-6; D not certain. The CDR3 is 13 residues long. Per the germline V gene, CDR1 is MNHNY and CDR2 is SVGAGI (reference sequence). V lost 0 bases to trimming and J lost 12 bases, with 15 bases between them. CDR3 sequence (DNA): TGTGCCAGCAGTTACTCAACTTTCCCCCAAGGGTACTTC. This sequence encodes CASSYSTFPQGYF.

The gene calls are TRBV7-8 and TRBJ1-1; maybe TRBD1 (6 bases). V gave up 2 bases and J gave up 3 bases, with 13 bases separating them. The CDR3 spans 15 residues. CDR1 SGHVS and CDR2 FQNEAQ come from the germline V gene. The CDR3 coding sequence is TGTGCCAGCAGCTTAAACAGGGTTCGGGACACTGAAGCTTTCTTT. This translates into CASSLNRVRDTEAFF. Full variable domain (rest looked up from reference TRBV7-8 and TRBJ1-1): GAGVSQSPRYKVAKRGQDVALRCDPISGHVSLFWYQQALGQGPEFLTYFQNEAQLDKSGLPSDRFFAERPEGSVSTLKIQRTQQEDSAVYLCASSLNRVRDTEAFFGQGTRLTVV.

A note on this clone: Other DNA sequences in the same sample also yield this CDR3. This rearrangement joins TRBV18 to TRBJ2-1, with no clear D. This CDR3 region has 12 residues. CDR1 and CDR2 (germline): KGHSH, LQKENI. V lost 3 bases and J 7 bases, leaving 7 bases between the germline ends. The CDR3 protein is CASSPTSNEQFF. The CDR3 nucleotides are TGTGCCAGCTCACCCACGTCGAATGAGCAGTTCTTC.

This chain connects TRBV19 to TRBJ2-1; 12 bases map to TRBD1. Trimming cost V 3 bases and J 8 bases; bases outside gene matches: 11. CDR1 is LNHDA and CDR2 is SQIVND in the germline V gene (reference sequence). The CDR3 has 17 amino acids. CDR3: CASSMPPSGQGAYEQFF. The DNA of the CDR3 is TGTGCCAGTAGTATGCCCCCCTCGGGACAGGGGGCGTATGAGCAGTTCTTC.

The rearrangement uses TRBV5-1 and TRBJ2-7; 7 bases match TRBD1. CDR1 and CDR2 (germline): SGHRS, YFSETQ. Unmatched junction bases numbered 7, after V lost 8 bases and J lost 5 bases. The CDR3 runs to 12 residues. CDR3 protein: CASTTQGNEQYF. The CDR3, as DNA: TGCGCCAGTACAACACAGGGGAACGAGCAGTACTTC.

This sequence joins TRBV19 and TRBJ1-1; 7 bases line up with TRBD1. Looked up from germline, CDR1 is LNHDA and CDR2 is SQIVND (reference sequence). The CDR3 runs 17 residues. The trim removed 4 bases at V and 1 base at J, leaving 12 bases unmatched. The CDR3 reads CASSKRQGKERNTEAFF. Written as DNA, the CDR3 is TGTGCCAGTAGTAAGAGACAGGGAAAGGAACGGAACACTGAAGCTTTCTTT.

This clone was found once. The chain uses TRBV6-1 and TRBJ1-1; D unclear. V lost 2 bases, J lost 4 bases, and 14 bases lay in between. There are 15 residues in the CDR3. The germline V gene has CDR1 MNHNS and CDR2 SASEGT. The CDR3: CASSESILVITEAFF. The CDR3 DNA follows: TGTGCCAGCAGTGAATCAATCCTGGTGATCACTGAAGCTTTCTTT.

This chain uses TRBV28 with TRBJ2-3, with 7 bases that match TRBD2. The CDR3 is 16 amino acids. CDR1 is MDHEN, CDR2 SYDVKM, per germline. V lost 1 base and J lost 0; bases outside the gene matches: 4. CDR3 DNA: TGTGCCAGCAGTTTATCAGCGGGACCTAGCACAGATACGCAGTATTTT. It encodes CASSLSAGPSTDTQYF.

The V and J genes are TRBV6-6 and TRBJ2-3, with a possible D match to TRBD2 (6 bases). Germline V gives CDR1 MNHNY, CDR2 SVGAGI (reference sequence). This CDR3 is built from 14 residues. Trimming stripped 8 bases from V and 3 bases from J, with 15 bases between. The CDR3 loop reads CASCLAGTTDTQYF. CDR3 sequence (DNA): TGTGCCAGCTGTTTGGCGGGAACAACAGATACGCAGTATTTT.

This chain's CDR3 is CASSLSRYNEQFF. The CDR3, as DNA: TGTGCCAGCAGCTTGAGTAGGTACAATGAGCAGTTCTTC. The V and J genes are TRBV5-5 and TRBJ2-1; D gene ambiguous. Between the trimmed V and J ends, which lost 1 base and 4 bases, there was a span of 6 bases. There are 13 residues in the CDR3. Germline lookup yields CDR1 SGHKS and CDR2 YYEKEE (reference sequence).

The chain employs TRBV5-1 and TRBJ2-5; D remains ambiguous. Trimming left V 2 bases short and J 2 bases short, with 13 bases between. The CDR3 loop spans 15 amino acids. The V gene's germline CDR1 is SGHRS and CDR2 YFSETQ. The CDR3 reads CASSFQGGSQETQYF. CDR3 nucleotides: TGCGCCAGCAGCTTCCAAGGTGGGTCACAAGAGACCCAGTACTTC.

The J gene is TRBJ2-1, the V gene TRBV5-8; the D gene is possibly TRBD2 (5 bases). CDR3 length equals 14 residues. V was pared by 4 bases and J by 2 bases, with 10 bases between. CDR1 is SGHTS and CDR2 is YDEGEE in the germline V gene. The CDR3: CASSVALTYNEQFF. Here the CDR3 DNA reads TGTGCCAGCAGCGTAGCGCTTACCTACAATGAGCAGTTCTTC.

V is TRBV18 and J is TRBJ1-1; D remains ambiguous. CDR1 and CDR2 (germline): KGHSH, LQKENI. The CDR3 has 14 residues. V was clipped by 6 bases and J by 1 base, with 12 bases between them. The CDR3 here is CASSPGKGNTEAFF. The CDR3 nucleotides are TGTGCCAGCTCCCCGGGCAAGGGGAACACTGAAGCTTTCTTT.

This chain connects TRBV9 to TRBJ2-2; 7 nucleotides agree with TRBD2. CDR3 length equals 18 residues. Germline trimming cut 0 bases from V and 4 bases from J; bases unmatched to any gene: 12. Germline CDR1 SGDLS, CDR2 YYNGEE. The CDR3 DNA reads as TGTGCCAGCAGCGTAGGGGAGGGGAGGTCCTCTTCCACCGGGGAGCTGTTTTTT. The encoded protein is CASSVGEGRSSSTGELFF.